The table lists the clone carrying this T cell receptor beta chain with a few counts. What it binds is not known. Germline assignment: CDR1 MNHNS and CDR2 SASEGT. Trimming left V 10 bases short and J 5 bases short, with 17 bases between. The length of the CDR3 is 13 residues. The entire patient cohort was treatment-naive prior to thyroid surgery. The data were obtained in a study of metastatic and nonmetastatic thyroid tumors. Study in general: Repertoires from blood and tumor or nodule tissue of malignant and benign thyroid patients were compared.

In the original analysis: A classifier of distant metastasis in papillary thyroid cancer was built from CDR3 differences (across clinicopathological groups). TCRdb re-called the PCR reads through MiXCR. The V and J calls, along with clone size, are taken from TCRdb and not from the paper's own processing. The data contain more than 15,000 clones, approximately 30% of them singletons. Study-level results: Significantly greater TCR beta diversity was reportedly found in malignant thyroid tumors than in benign nodules (in blood and tumor).

This chain joins TRBV6-1 and TRBJ2-5; a possible D gene is TRBD2 (6 bases). The sequence derives from a male donor with papillary thyroid cancer or a benign thyroid nodule (not recorded which). Some clones in this sample may be carry-over from other donors' samples. Sample: tumor tissue. CDR3 coding DNA: TGTGCCACCCGCGGGGCAGGCGGGGAGACCCAGTACTTC. This gives the protein CATRGAGGETQYF.